The following is a T cell receptor beta chain sequence with its context. Its specificity is unknown. Unmatched junction bases numbered 4, after V lost 0 bases and J lost 6 bases. Per the germline V gene, CDR1 is SGHRS and CDR2 is YFSETQ. The length of the CDR3 is 15 residues. Both 60 Vbeta primers and 13 Jbeta primers went into the PCR. The method was immunoSEQ multiplex PCR; TCRdb's version includes in-frame clones alone and lacks a portion of them. Here the sample spans approximately 300,000 clones, almost 85% being singletons. The source of the sample is a study of cytomegalovirus exposure and HLA in healthy donors. Study-wide results and caveats: Previous analysis showed most TCR beta V segments were productive about 90% or about 30% of the time. TCR beta V- and J-gene trimming was later associated with a missense DCLRE1C variant.

Unrecorded immune exposure was likely among donors, who were nominally healthy when sampled. The sequenced material came from PBMCs. The chain is built from TRBV5-1 and TRBJ2-1; 9 positions agree with TRBD2. This TCR derives from a woman aged 40 to 50 in good health and CMV-seropositive. The DNA for the CDR3 is TGCGCCAGCAGCTTGGACCTAGCGGGAATCAATGAGCAGTTCTTC. It yields the protein CASSLDLAGINEQFF. The variable domain in full, with the rest retrieved from reference TRBV5-1 and TRBJ2-1, is KAGVTQTPRYLIKTRGQQVTLSCSPISGHRSVSWYQQTPGQGLQFLFEYFSETQRNKGNFPGRFSGRQFSNSRSEMNVSTLELGDSALYLCASSLDLAGINEQFFGPGTRLTVL.